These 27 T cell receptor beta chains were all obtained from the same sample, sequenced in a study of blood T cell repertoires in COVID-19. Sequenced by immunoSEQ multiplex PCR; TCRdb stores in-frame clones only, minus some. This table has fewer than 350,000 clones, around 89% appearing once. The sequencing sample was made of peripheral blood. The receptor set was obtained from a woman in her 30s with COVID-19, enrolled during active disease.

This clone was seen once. The CDR3 reads CASRNRGGTEAFF. The CDR3 DNA reads as TGTGCCAGCAGAAACAGGGGTGGAACTGAAGCTTTCTTT. This sequence joins TRBV6-4 and TRBJ1-1; TRBD1 aligns across 7 bases. CDR1 is MRHNA, CDR2 SNTAGT, per germline. V was pared by 6 bases and J by 5 bases, with 6 bases of the junction left unmatched. The CDR3 runs to 13 residues.

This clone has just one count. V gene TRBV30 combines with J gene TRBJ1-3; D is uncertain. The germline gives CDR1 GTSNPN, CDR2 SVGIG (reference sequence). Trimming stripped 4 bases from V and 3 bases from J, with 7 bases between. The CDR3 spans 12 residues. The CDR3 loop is CAWTFSGNTIYF. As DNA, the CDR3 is TGTGCCTGGACTTTCAGTGGAAACACCATATATTTT.

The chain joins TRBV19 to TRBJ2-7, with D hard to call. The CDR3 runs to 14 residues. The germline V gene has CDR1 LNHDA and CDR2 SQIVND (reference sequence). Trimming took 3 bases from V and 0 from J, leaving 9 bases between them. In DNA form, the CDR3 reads TGTGCCAGTAGTATTGTCCCCAACTCCTACGAGCAGTACTTC. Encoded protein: CASSIVPNSYEQYF.

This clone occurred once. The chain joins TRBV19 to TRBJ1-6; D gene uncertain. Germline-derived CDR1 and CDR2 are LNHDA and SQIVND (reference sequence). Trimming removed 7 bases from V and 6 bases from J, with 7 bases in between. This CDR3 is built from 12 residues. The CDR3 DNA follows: TGTGCCAGTACAGAGGGTAATTCACCCCTCCACTTT. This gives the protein CASTEGNSPLHF.

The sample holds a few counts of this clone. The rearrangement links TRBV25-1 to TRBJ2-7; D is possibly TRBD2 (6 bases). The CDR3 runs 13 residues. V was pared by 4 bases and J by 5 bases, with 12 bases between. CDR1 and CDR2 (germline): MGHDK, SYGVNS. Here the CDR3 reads CASSGGTLDEQYV. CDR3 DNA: TGTGCCAGCAGTGGAGGGACTCTCGACGAGCAGTACGTC.

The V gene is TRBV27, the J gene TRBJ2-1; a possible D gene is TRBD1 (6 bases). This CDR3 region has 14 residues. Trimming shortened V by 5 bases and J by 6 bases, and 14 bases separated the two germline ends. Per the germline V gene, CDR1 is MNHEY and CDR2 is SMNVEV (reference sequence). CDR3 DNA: TGTGCCAGCAGTCAGGGGTCCCTCTCCAATGAGCAGTTCTTC. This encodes CASSQGSLSNEQFF.

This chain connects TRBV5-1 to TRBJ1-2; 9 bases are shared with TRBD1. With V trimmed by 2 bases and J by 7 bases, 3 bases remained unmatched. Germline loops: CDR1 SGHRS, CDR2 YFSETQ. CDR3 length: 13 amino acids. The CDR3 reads CASSLQGAGGYTF. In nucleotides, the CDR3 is TGCGCCAGCAGCTTACAGGGGGCGGGTGGCTACACCTTC.

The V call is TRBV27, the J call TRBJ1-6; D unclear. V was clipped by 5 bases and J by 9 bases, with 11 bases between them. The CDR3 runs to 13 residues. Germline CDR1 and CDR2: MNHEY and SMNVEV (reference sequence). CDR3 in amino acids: CASSPSLSSPLHF. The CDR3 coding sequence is TGTGCCAGCAGTCCAAGTCTTAGTTCACCCCTCCACTTT.

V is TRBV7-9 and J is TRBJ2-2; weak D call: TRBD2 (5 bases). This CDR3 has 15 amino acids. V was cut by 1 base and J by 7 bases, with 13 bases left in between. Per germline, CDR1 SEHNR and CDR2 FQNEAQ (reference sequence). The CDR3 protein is CASSLDGKRNGELFF. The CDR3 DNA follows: TGTGCCAGCAGCTTAGATGGGAAGCGGAACGGGGAGCTGTTTTTT.

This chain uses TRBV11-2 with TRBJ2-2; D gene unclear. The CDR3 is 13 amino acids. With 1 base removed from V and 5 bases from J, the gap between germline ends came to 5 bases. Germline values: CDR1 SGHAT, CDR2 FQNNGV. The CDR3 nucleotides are TGTGCCAGCAGCTTAGTTCAGACCGGGGAGCTGTTTTTT. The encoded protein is CASSLVQTGELFF.

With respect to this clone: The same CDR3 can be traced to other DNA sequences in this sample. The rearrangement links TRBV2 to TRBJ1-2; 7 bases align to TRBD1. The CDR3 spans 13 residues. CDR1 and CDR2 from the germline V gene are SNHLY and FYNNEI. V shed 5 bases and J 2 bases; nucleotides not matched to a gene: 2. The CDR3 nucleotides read TGTGCCAGCAGTACGGACAGGAACTATGGCTACACCTTC. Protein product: CASSTDRNYGYTF.

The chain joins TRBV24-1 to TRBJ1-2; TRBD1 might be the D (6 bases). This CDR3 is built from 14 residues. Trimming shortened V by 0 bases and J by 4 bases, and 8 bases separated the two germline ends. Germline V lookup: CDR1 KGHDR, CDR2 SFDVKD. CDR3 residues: CATSDLDRSYGYTF. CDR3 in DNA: TGTGCCACCAGTGATTTGGACAGGTCCTATGGCTACACCTTC.

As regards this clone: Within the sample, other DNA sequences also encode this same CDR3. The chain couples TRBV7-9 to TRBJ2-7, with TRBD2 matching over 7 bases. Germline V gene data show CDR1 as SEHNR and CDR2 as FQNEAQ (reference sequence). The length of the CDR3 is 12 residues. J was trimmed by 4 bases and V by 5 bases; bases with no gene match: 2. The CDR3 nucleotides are TGTGCCAGCAGCCCCGGGGGGTACGAGCAGTACTTC. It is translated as CASSPGGYEQYF.

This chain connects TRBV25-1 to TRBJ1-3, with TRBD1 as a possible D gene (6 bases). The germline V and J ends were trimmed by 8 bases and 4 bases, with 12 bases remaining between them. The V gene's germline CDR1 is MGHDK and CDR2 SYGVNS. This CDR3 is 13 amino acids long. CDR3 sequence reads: CASPRGAGNTIYF. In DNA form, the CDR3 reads TGTGCCAGCCCCAGGGGAGCCGGAAACACCATATATTTT.

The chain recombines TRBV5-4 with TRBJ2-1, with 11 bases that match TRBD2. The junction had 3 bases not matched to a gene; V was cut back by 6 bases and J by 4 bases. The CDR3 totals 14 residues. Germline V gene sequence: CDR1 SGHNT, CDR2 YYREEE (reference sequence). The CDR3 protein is CASNLAGGYNEQFF. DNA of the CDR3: TGTGCCAGCAACTTAGCGGGGGGGTACAATGAGCAGTTCTTC.

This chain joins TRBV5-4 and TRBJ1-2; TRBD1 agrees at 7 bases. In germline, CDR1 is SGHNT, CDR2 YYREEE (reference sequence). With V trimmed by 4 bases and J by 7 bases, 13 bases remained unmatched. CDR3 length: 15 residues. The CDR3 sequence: CASSAIHRGRSGYTF. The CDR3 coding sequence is TGTGCCAGCAGCGCAATCCACAGGGGAAGGAGTGGCTACACCTTC.

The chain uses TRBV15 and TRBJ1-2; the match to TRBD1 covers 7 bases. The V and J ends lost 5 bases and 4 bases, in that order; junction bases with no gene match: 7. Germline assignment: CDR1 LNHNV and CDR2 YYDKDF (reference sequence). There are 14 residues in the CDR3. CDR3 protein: CATSVRDSSYGYTF. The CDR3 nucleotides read TGTGCCACCAGCGTCCGGGACAGTTCCTATGGCTACACCTTC. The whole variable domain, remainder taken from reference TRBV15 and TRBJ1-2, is DAMVIQNPRYQVTQFGKPVTLSCSQTLNHNVMYWYQQKSSQAPKLLFHYYDKDFNNEADTPDNFQSRRPNTSFCFLDIRSPGLGDTAMYLCATSVRDSSYGYTFGSGTRLTVV.

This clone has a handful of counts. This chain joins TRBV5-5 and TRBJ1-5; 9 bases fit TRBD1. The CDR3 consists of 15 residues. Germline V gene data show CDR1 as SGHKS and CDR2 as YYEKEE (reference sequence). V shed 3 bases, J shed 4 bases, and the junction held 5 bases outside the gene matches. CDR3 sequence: CASSWGQGGNQPQHF. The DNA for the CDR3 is TGTGCCAGCAGCTGGGGACAGGGAGGAAATCAGCCCCAGCATTTT.

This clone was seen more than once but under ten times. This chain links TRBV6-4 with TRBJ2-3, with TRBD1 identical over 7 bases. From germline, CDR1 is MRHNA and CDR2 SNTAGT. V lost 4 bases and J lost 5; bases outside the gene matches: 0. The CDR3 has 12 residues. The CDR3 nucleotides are TGTGCCAGCAGTGGACAGGGAGATACGCAGTATTTT. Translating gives CASSGQGDTQYF.

CDR3 sequence: CAISSQPRESEQFF. The CDR3 region has the DNA TGTGCCATCAGTAGTCAGCCGAGGGAGAGTGAGCAGTTCTTC. This rearrangement joins TRBV10-3 to TRBJ2-1, with D possibly being TRBD2 (5 bases). The V gene's germline CDR1 is ENHRY and CDR2 SYGVKD. Between the trimmed V and J ends, which lost 5 bases and 9 bases, there was a span of 17 bases. The CDR3 loop spans 14 amino acids.

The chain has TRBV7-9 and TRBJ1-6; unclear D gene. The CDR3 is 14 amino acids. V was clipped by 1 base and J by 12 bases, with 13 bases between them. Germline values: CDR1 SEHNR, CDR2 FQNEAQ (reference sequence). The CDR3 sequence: CASSLDFPVEPLHF. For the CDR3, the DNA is TGTGCCAGCAGCTTAGACTTCCCCGTAGAACCCCTCCACTTT. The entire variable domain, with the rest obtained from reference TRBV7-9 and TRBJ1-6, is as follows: DTGVSQNPRHKITKRGQNVTFRCDPISEHNRLYWYRQTLGQGPEFLTYFQNEAQLEKSRLLSDRFSAERPKGSFSTLEIQRTEQGDSAMYLCASSLDFPVEPLHFGNGTRLTVT.

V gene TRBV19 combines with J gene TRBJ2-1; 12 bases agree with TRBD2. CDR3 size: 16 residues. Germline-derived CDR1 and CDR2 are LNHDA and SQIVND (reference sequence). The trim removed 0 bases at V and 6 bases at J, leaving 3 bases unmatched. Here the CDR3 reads CASSIDLAGGRNEQFF. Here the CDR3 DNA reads TGTGCCAGTAGTATAGACCTAGCGGGGGGGCGCAATGAGCAGTTCTTC.

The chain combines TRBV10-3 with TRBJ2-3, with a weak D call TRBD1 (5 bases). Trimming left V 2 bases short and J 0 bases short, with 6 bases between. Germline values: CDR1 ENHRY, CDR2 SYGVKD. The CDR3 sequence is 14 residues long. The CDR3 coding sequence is TGTGCCATCAGTGAGGGGGCAAGCACAGATACGCAGTATTTT. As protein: CAISEGASTDTQYF.

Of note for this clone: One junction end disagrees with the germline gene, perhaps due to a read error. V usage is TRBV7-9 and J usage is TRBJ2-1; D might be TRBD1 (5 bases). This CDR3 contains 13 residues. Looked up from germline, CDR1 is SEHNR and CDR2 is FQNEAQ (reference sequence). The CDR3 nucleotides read TGTGCCAGCAGCTTAGCGAAGGGGAAAGGGGAACTCTTC. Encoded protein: CASSLAKGKGELF.

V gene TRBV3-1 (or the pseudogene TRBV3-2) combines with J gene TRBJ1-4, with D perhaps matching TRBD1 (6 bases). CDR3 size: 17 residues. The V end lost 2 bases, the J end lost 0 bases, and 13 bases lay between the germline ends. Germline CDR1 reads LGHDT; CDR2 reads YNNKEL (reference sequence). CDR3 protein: CASSQKNGGPTNEKLFF. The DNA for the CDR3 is TGTGCCAGCAGCCAAAAGAACGGGGGGCCAACTAATGAAAAACTGTTTTTT.

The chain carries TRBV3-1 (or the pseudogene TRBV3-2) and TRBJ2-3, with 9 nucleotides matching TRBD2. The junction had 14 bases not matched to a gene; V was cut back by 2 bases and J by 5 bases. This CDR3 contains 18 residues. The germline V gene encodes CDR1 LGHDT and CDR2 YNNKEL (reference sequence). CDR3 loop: CASSQNTGVAGAGDTQYF. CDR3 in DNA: TGTGCCAGCAGCCAAAATACTGGAGTAGCGGGGGCGGGAGATACGCAGTATTTT.

CDR3 amino acids: CASSIPQAGFAEAFF. Written as DNA, the CDR3 is TGTGCCAGTAGTATACCCCAGGCAGGGTTCGCTGAAGCTTTCTTT. The J gene is TRBJ1-1, the V gene TRBV19, with D perhaps TRBD1 (5 bases). CDR1 is LNHDA and CDR2 is SQIVND in the germline V gene (reference sequence). The CDR3 runs to 15 residues. The ends were cut back, 2 bases at V and 6 bases at J, with 16 bases in the middle.